This TCR beta chain was identified in a study of T cell clones after liver transplantation. Data came from immunoSEQ multiplex PCR; TCRdb stores just in-frame clones and leaves some out. The data contain approximately 55,000 clones, 55% to 75% of them singletons. V shed 6 bases and J 4 bases; nucleotides not matched to a gene: 4. From germline, CDR1 is LNHDA and CDR2 SQIVND (reference sequence). CDR3 length equals 15 residues. The clonotype originates from a human patient who received a liver transplant. The graft donor may have given rise to some T cells. This chain joins TRBV19 and TRBJ1-5, with 12 bases lining up with TRBD1. This material consisted of CD4+ T cells from blood, taken around 4.5 years after liver transplant. CDR3 DNA: TGTGCCAGTAGCGAGGGACAGGGGGCGAATCAGCCCCAGCATTTT. The encoded protein is CASSEGQGANQPQHF.